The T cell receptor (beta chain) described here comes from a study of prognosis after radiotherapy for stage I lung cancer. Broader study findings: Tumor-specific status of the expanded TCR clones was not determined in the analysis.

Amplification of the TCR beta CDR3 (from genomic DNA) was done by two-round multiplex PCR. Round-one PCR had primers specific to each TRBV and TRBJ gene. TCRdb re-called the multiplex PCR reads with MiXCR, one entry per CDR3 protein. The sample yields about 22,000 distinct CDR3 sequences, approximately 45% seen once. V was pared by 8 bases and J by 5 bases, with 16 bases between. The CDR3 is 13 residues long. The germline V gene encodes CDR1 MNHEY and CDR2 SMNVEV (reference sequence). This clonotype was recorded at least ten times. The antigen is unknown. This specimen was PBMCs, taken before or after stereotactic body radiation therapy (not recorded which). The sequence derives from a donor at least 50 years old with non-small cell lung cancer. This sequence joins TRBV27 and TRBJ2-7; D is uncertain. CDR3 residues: CASLLIKKNEQYF. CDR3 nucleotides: TGTGCCAGCTTATTAATTAAGAAGAACGAGCAGTACTTC.